What follows describes a single T cell receptor (beta chain). The sample is drawn from a study of cytotoxic CD8 clonotypes in ibrutinib-treated CLL. Study context: 24 partial and 2 complete responses; at median 68 months, around 14 remitted, about twelve progressed.

Assay used: immunoSEQ multiplex PCR; TCRdb lists only in-frame clones, some missing. The data contain about 80,000 clones, 75% to 85% of them singletons. Sequencing used PBMCs, obtained after 12 months of ibrutinib treatment. This clonotype originated in a human donor with chronic lymphocytic leukemia.

This CDR3 is CASRTERDTEAFF. DNA for the CDR3: TGTGCCAGTAGAACCGAAAGGGACACTGAAGCTTTCTTT. The chain recombines TRBV19 with TRBJ1-1, with no clear D. Germline-derived CDR1 and CDR2 are LNHDA and SQIVND (reference sequence). The CDR3 runs 13 residues. The V end was cut by 6 bases, the J end by 3 bases, with 11 bases between.